This T cell receptor beta chain was obtained from a study of T-cell memory formation after mild COVID-19. The CDR3 consists of 16 residues. Trimming pared 0 bases from V and 1 base from J, leaving 7 bases between. Per the germline V gene, CDR1 is LGHNA and CDR2 is YSLEER. Study-level points and caveats: Among clones contracting day 15 to 85, CD4/CD8 was balanced, whereas later expanders leaned CD4+.

Points on this clonotype: Its target is unknown.

TCRdb analysed the 5' RACE reads with MiXCR anew, one entry per CDR3 protein. Found here are some 200,000 distinct CDR3 sequences, 9.5% of them singletons; the top ten hold 3.5%. The origin of this receptor is a man between 18 and 29 years old who had mild COVID-19 (a few samples of this study predate the infection). Cell type and time point are not known. Specimen: PBMCs or a T cell subset sorted from them (not recorded which). This rearrangement joins TRBV4-3 to TRBJ2-6, with D unresolved. The CDR3 protein is CASSQDLGSGANVLTF. The CDR3 region has the DNA TGCGCCAGCAGCCAAGACTTAGGGTCTGGGGCCAACGTCCTGACTTTC.